The T cell receptor beta chain under discussion was sequenced for a study of blood T cell repertoires in COVID-19. Original processing methods: For nucleated cells, counts were estimated from reference gene primer amplification. The data were produced by immunoSEQ multiplex PCR, yet TCRdb's version contains in-frame clones alone and is incomplete. That table supplies the V and J calls and clone size; D and trimming were determined from the DNA. The sample carries about 120,000 clones, 75% to 90% recorded once. The sample holds one count of this clone. From germline, CDR1 is LNHDA and CDR2 SQIVND (reference sequence). J lost 5 bases, V lost 7 bases, and 10 bases had no gene match. CDR3 size: 14 residues.

The source material was peripheral blood. This clonotype was sampled from a man between 65 and 80 years old with active or convalescent COVID-19. V and J are TRBV19 and TRBJ2-5; 7 nucleotides agree with TRBD2. The CDR3 loop reads CASNVGGSSETQYF. CDR3 sequence (DNA): TGTGCCAGTAATGTTGGCGGGAGCAGCGAGACCCAGTACTTC.